This entry lists 27 T cell receptor beta chains sequenced from one sample in a study of blood T cells in healthy people across ages. With a J-beta primer mix and a sample-barcoded 5' primer, a second PCR ran roughly 7 to 11 cycles. TCRdb re-analysed the 5' RACE reads in MiXCR, keeping a single row per CDR3 protein. The sample includes around 520,000 distinct CDR3 sequences, roughly a quarter of them seen just once. The same data also went into a second study, on T cells of mothers and their children.

Specimen: blood. The receptors originated from a boy aged 2 to 9 in good health.

This clonotype showed up just once. A much larger clone lies one base from this, so it may be a read error. The rearrangement joins TRBV6-5 to TRBJ2-2, with D possibly being TRBD2 (6 bases). Trimming took off 2 bases at V and 6 bases at J, with 7 bases between the two ends. CDR3 length: 13 amino acids. Germline V lookup: CDR1 MNHEY, CDR2 SVGAGI. CDR3 in DNA: TGTGCCAGCAGTTACGGGGACTCCGGGGAGCTGTTTTTT. Its translation is CASSYGDSGELFF.

This clonotype has a handful of counts. The genes are TRBV11-2 and TRBJ1-1, with a possible D match to TRBD1 (5 bases). Trimming cost V 3 bases and J 2 bases, with 10 bases left between them. This CDR3 is built from 14 residues. Per the germline V gene, CDR1 is SGHAT and CDR2 is FQNNGV. Here the CDR3 DNA reads TGTGCCAGCAGCTTTGGGACGGGCAACACTGAAGCTTTCTTT. This translates into CASSFGTGNTEAFF.

This clonotype was found a few times. This rearrangement joins TRBV5-1 to TRBJ2-2; weak D call: TRBD1 (6 bases). Germline-derived CDR1 and CDR2 are SGHRS and YFSETQ. Trimming cost V 2 bases and J 2 bases, with 10 bases left between them. This CDR3 has 15 amino acids. The CDR3 DNA follows: TGCGCCAGCAGCTTCCGGGACACCAACACCGGGGAGCTGTTTTTT. This encodes CASSFRDTNTGELFF.

The rearrangement uses TRBV21-1 and TRBJ1-1. TRBV21-1 is marked as a pseudogene. The CDR3 covers 16 residues. CDR3 DNA sequence: TGTGCCAGCAGCAAAGCGCTTGGCGGGTTCAACACTGAAGCTTTCTTT. Translating it yields CASSKALGGFNTEAFF.

The chain combines TRBV7-9 with TRBJ2-5; TRBD2 matches at 12 bases. The last part of the DNA fits TRBJ2-7 better; the J call may be wrong. This CDR3 is 15 amino acids long. The germline gives CDR1 SEHNR, CDR2 FQNEAQ (reference sequence). The CDR3 spells CASSPPSGRGYEQYF. CDR3 nucleotide sequence: TGTGCCAGCAGCCCTCCTAGCGGGAGGGGATACGAGCAGTACTTC.

This clonotype was counted a single time. The gene calls are TRBV7-2 and TRBJ1-2; D remains ambiguous. Germline V lookup: CDR1 SGHTA, CDR2 FQGNSA. Trimming took off 4 bases at V and 10 bases at J, with 16 bases between the two ends. CDR3 length: 13 amino acids. In DNA form, the CDR3 reads TGTGCCAGCAGCTCGCCCGCGCGGGGAAACTACACCTTC. This translates into CASSSPARGNYTF.

The chain recombines TRBV29-1 with TRBJ2-1; D remains unclear. Germline lookup yields CDR1 SQVTM and CDR2 ANQGSEA. The CDR3 spans 14 residues. Trimming took 5 bases from V and 3 from J, leaving 14 bases between them. The chain's CDR3 is CSVLPQAHYNEQFF. The CDR3 nucleotides read TGCAGCGTTCTCCCCCAGGCCCACTACAATGAGCAGTTCTTC.

This clonotype was counted a few times. The chain joins TRBV2 to TRBJ2-3, with 7 bases lining up with TRBD1. Germline V CDR1 and CDR2: SNHLY, FYNNEI. The CDR3 spans 16 residues. V lost 2 bases to trimming and J lost 0 bases; unmatched junction nucleotides: 5. CDR3 sequence reads: CASSESRDRSTDTQYF. The CDR3 DNA reads TGTGCCAGCAGTGAAAGTAGGGACAGAAGCACAGATACGCAGTATTTT.

In this sample, this clonotype turned up many times. The chain joins TRBV7-3 to TRBJ2-5; D possibly corresponds to TRBD2 (5 bases). CDR1 is SGHTA and CDR2 is FQGTGA in the germline V gene. The CDR3 has 13 amino acids. Between the trimmed V and J ends, which lost 3 bases and 4 bases, there was a span of 9 bases. In DNA, the CDR3 is TGTGCCAGCAGCTTCGGGGTCCGAGAGACCCAGTACTTC. This gives the protein CASSFGVRETQYF.

This chain links TRBV11-2 with TRBJ2-5; 8 bases agree with TRBD1. The better agreement between TRBJ2-7 and the DNA end casts doubt on the J call. CDR3 length: 15 residues. Germline V gene lookup returns CDR1 SGHAT and CDR2 FQNNGV. Written as DNA, the CDR3 is TGTGCCAGCAGTTCCTACCGGGACAGGCTCTACGAGCAGTACTTC. Amino acid sequence: CASSSYRDRLYEQYF.

In this sample, this clonotype turned up a few times. V is TRBV6-1 and J is TRBJ2-3, with 9 nucleotides matching TRBD2. J gave up 5 bases and V 5 bases, and 14 bases lay outside the gene matches. Per germline, CDR1 MNHNS and CDR2 SASEGT. CDR3 length: 17 residues. Written as DNA, the CDR3 is TGTGCCAGCAGTCTAATTTCGGCGGGAGGGCATAGAGATACGCAGTATTTT. Translation: CASSLISAGGHRDTQYF.

This clonotype has more than one count but fewer than ten. The rearrangement joins TRBV27 to TRBJ1-6; possible D gene TRBD1, 6 bases. CDR3 length: 14 amino acids. The V end was cut by 6 bases, the J end by 3 bases, with 9 bases between. Germline V CDR1 and CDR2: MNHEY, SMNVEV (reference sequence). The CDR3 spells CASRDSYYNSPLHF. CDR3 sequence (DNA): TGTGCCAGCAGGGACAGCTACTATAATTCACCCCTCCACTTT.

This clonotype was seen a handful of times. V gene TRBV20-1 combines with J gene TRBJ2-6; D possibly corresponds to TRBD1 (5 bases). Trimming pared 6 bases from V and 2 bases from J, leaving 8 bases between. This CDR3 spans 13 amino acids. Germline values: CDR1 DFQATT, CDR2 SNEGSKA (reference sequence). CDR3 region: CSAPGPGANVLTF. The DNA of the CDR3 is TGCAGTGCCCCAGGGCCTGGGGCCAACGTCCTGACTTTC.

This clonotype was detected ten times or more. The chain combines TRBV7-2 with TRBJ2-5, with 8 bases matching TRBD2. The V gene end was trimmed by 5 bases and the J gene end by 2 bases; junction bases not matched to a gene: 4. The CDR3 runs 14 residues. The germline V gene has CDR1 SGHTA and CDR2 FQGNSA. For the CDR3, the DNA is TGTGCCAGCAGCCGTAGCGGGGTTCAAGAGACCCAGTACTTC. Translating gives CASSRSGVQETQYF.

This clonotype turned up a few times. The chain links TRBV14 to TRBJ2-3; TRBD2 might be the D (6 bases). The germline V and J ends were trimmed by 0 bases and 2 bases, with 18 bases remaining between them. This CDR3 is 18 amino acids long. The germline gives CDR1 SGHDN, CDR2 FVKESK. The CDR3 reads CASSQDKGWGTFTDTQYF. The CDR3 DNA sequence: TGTGCCAGCAGCCAAGATAAGGGGTGGGGGACTTTCACAGATACGCAGTATTTT.

This chain connects TRBV30 to TRBJ1-4, with a tentative D call TRBD1 (6 bases). V gave up 3 bases and J gave up 7 bases, with 15 bases separating them. Per the germline V gene, CDR1 is GTSNPN and CDR2 is SVGIG (reference sequence). This CDR3 is 14 amino acids long. CDR3 nucleotides: TGTGCCTGGAGACGTCAGGGGTCGAGTGAAAAACTGTTTTTT. Its protein product is CAWRRQGSSEKLFF.

This clonotype was counted between two and nine times. The chain couples TRBV3-1 to TRBJ1-1; the D gene is possibly TRBD1 (5 bases). V lost 2 bases to trimming and J lost 6 bases, with 10 bases between them. The CDR3 length is 13 residues. Germline-derived CDR1 and CDR2 are LGHDT and YNNKEL (reference sequence). In DNA form, the CDR3 reads TGTGCCAGCAGCCAACTTAGGGGAGCTGAAGCTTTCTTT. Translating it yields CASSQLRGAEAFF.

This clonotype appeared a few times. V usage is TRBV29-1 and J usage is TRBJ2-4; weak D call: TRBD1 (6 bases). The CDR3 runs to 12 residues. Germline values: CDR1 SQVTM, CDR2 ANQGSEA. With 3 bases removed from V and 6 bases from J, the gap between germline ends came to 9 bases. CDR3 residues: CSVEDSPNIQYF. CDR3 nucleotides: TGCAGCGTTGAGGACAGCCCAAACATTCAGTACTTC.

The chain recombines TRBV5-1 with TRBJ2-7; D may correspond to TRBD1 or TRBD2 (5 bases each). CDR1 and CDR2 (germline): SGHRS, YFSETQ. The CDR3 totals 13 residues. Trimming took off 6 bases at V and 4 bases at J, with 14 bases between the two ends. Written as DNA, the CDR3 is TGCGCCAGCAAAGTGGTGGGACGTTACGAGCAGTACTTC. This translates into CASKVVGRYEQYF. Using reference TRBV5-1 and TRBJ2-7 for the parts outside the CDR3, the full variable domain is KAGVTQTPRYLIKTRGQQVTLSCSPISGHRSVSWYQQTPGQGLQFLFEYFSETQRNKGNFPGRFSGRQFSNSRSEMNVSTLELGDSALYLCASKVVGRYEQYFGPGTRLTVT.

Only a few counts were recorded for this clonotype. This chain uses TRBV3-1 with TRBJ2-3, with D perhaps matching TRBD1 or TRBD2 (6 bases each). CDR3 length: 16 amino acids. The V gene lost 0 bases and the J gene lost 4 bases, with 14 bases spanning the gap. The germline gives CDR1 LGHDT, CDR2 YNNKEL (reference sequence). The chain's CDR3 is CASSQEGGHNADTQYF. CDR3 coding DNA: TGTGCCAGCAGCCAAGAGGGGGGACACAACGCAGATACGCAGTATTTT.

This clonotype was counted only a few times. V is TRBV2 and J is TRBJ1-6, with 11 bases matching TRBD1. Germline V CDR1 and CDR2: SNHLY, FYNNEI. V lost 6 bases to trimming and J lost 6 bases; unmatched junction nucleotides: 4. CDR3 length equals 15 residues. The CDR3 reads CASSPGTGGNSPLHF. The CDR3 DNA reads TGTGCCAGCAGCCCCGGGACAGGGGGTAATTCACCCCTCCACTTT.

This clonotype was recorded many times. The chain recombines TRBV6-4 with TRBJ2-7, with 7 bases fitting TRBD1. Germline V gene data show CDR1 as MRHNA and CDR2 as SNTAGT. The junction had 3 bases not matched to a gene; V was cut back by 3 bases and J by 1 base. There are 14 residues in the CDR3. CDR3: CASSELTGSYEQYF. In nucleotides, the CDR3 is TGTGCCAGCAGTGAGCTGACAGGGTCCTACGAGCAGTACTTC.

This clonotype was seen a few times. This sequence joins TRBV28 and TRBJ2-2, with D perhaps matching TRBD1 (5 bases). The CDR3 extends over 12 amino acids. Trimming removed 7 bases at V and 7 bases at J, with 10 bases between. Germline lookup yields CDR1 MDHEN and CDR2 SYDVKM. In DNA form, the CDR3 reads TGTGCCAGCACCCTAGGGGTCGGGGAGCTGTTTTTT. Translated, it gives CASTLGVGELFF.

This clonotype was seen only a few times. The V and J genes are TRBV12-3 or TRBV12-4 and TRBJ1-6; D gene unclear. The ends were cut back, 0 bases at V and 5 bases at J, with 2 bases in the middle. CDR3 length: 13 amino acids. The DNA of the CDR3 is TGTGCCAGCAGTTTAGCGGATAATTCACCCCTCCACTTT. This sequence encodes CASSLADNSPLHF.

The chain has TRBV6-1 and TRBJ1-6; D is unclear. CDR3 length: 16 amino acids. V dropped 0 bases and J dropped 1 base, with 7 bases sitting between them. From germline, CDR1 is MNHNS and CDR2 SASEGT. The CDR3 is CASSEAVGSYNSPLHF. The CDR3 nucleotides are TGTGCCAGCAGTGAAGCGGTGGGATCCTATAATTCACCCCTCCACTTT.

In DNA, the CDR3 is TGTGCCAGCAGTTACCGGGACAGGGGGAAGTATGACACTGAAGCTTTCTTT. Amino acids: CASSYRDRGKYDTEAFF. V and J are TRBV6-5 and TRBJ1-1, with 11 bases lining up with TRBD1. Per germline, CDR1 MNHEY and CDR2 SVGAGI. The CDR3 has 17 amino acids. Trimming cost V 2 bases and J 3 bases; bases outside gene matches: 8.

This clonotype was seen only a few times. The DNA for the CDR3 is TGTGCCAGCAGTTTTGGGGCAGGGGATGAAAAACTGTTTTTT. Amino acid sequence: CASSFGAGDEKLFF. The rearrangement links TRBV12-3 or TRBV12-4 to TRBJ1-4, with D possibly being TRBD1 (6 bases). The V end lost 3 bases, the J end lost 6 bases, and 11 bases lay between the germline ends. The CDR3 runs to 14 residues.